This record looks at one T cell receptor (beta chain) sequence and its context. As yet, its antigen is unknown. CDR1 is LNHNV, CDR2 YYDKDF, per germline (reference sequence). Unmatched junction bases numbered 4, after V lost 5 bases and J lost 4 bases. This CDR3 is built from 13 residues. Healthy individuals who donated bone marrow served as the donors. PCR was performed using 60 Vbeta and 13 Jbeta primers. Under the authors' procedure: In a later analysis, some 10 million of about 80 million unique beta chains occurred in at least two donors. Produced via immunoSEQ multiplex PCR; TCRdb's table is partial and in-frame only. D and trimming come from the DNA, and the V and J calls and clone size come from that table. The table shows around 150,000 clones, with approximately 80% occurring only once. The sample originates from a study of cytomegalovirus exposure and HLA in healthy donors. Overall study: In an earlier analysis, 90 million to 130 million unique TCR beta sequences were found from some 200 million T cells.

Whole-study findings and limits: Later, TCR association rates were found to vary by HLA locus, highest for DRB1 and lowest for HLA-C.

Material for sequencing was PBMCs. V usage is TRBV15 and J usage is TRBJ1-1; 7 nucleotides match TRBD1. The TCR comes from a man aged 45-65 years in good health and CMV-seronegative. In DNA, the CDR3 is TGTGCCACCAGCGCGCAGGGGGGCACTGAAGCTTTCTTT. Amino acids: CATSAQGGTEAFF.